One sample yielded the 30 T cell receptor beta chains listed below, sequenced in a study of T cell repertoires in cytomegalovirus infection. Via MiXCR, TCRdb re-called the reads, giving one row per CDR3 protein. The data contain roughly 720,000 distinct CDR3 sequences, less than 40% of them singletons. The sequencing sample was made of PBMCs. These receptor sequences come from a human donor in good health (CMV status not recorded). Some clones in this sample may be carry-over from other donors' samples.

The gene calls are TRBV19 and TRBJ1-1, with D perhaps matching TRBD1 (6 bases). V lost 4 bases, J lost 5 bases, and 17 bases lay in between. Germline values: CDR1 LNHDA, CDR2 SQIVND (reference sequence). The CDR3 runs 15 residues. In DNA, the CDR3 is TGTGCCAGTAGTACCCGACAGGTAATGGGAACTGAAGCTTTCTTT. Residues: CASSTRQVMGTEAFF.

The J gene is TRBJ1-2, the V gene TRBV7-9; no reliable D call. Germline CDR1 reads SEHNR; CDR2 reads FQNEAQ (reference sequence). Deletions cut 4 bases from V and 0 bases from J, with 21 bases between. The CDR3 length is 18 residues. Written as DNA, the CDR3 is TGTGCCAGCAGCTGGATGTATGAGGGCGGGTCGGCTAACTATGGCTACACCTTC. Translated, it gives CASSWMYEGGSANYGYTF. Looking up the rest from reference TRBV7-9 and TRBJ1-2 gives the full variable domain: DTGVSQNPRHKITKRGQNVTFRCDPISEHNRLYWYRQTLGQGPEFLTYFQNEAQLEKSRLLSDRFSAERPKGSFSTLEIQRTEQGDSAMYLCASSWMYEGGSANYGYTFGSGTRLTVV.

This clonotype occurred a few times. CDR3 amino acids: CASSTGGASEAFF. The CDR3 DNA sequence: TGTGCCAGTAGTACTGGGGGCGCTTCTGAAGCTTTCTTT. The chain is built from TRBV19 and TRBJ1-1; the D gene is possibly TRBD1 (6 bases). The germline gives CDR1 LNHDA, CDR2 SQIVND (reference sequence). With 4 bases removed from V and 6 bases from J, the gap between germline ends came to 12 bases. The CDR3 totals 13 residues.

The genes are TRBV6-6 and TRBJ2-3, with TRBD2 identical over 11 bases. V shed 0 bases and J 2 bases; nucleotides not matched to a gene: 10. The CDR3 spans 19 residues. Germline V CDR1 and CDR2: MNHNY, SVGAGI (reference sequence). The CDR3 region is CASSYSRGTSGQLTDTQYF. The CDR3 DNA reads as TGTGCCAGCAGTTACTCGAGAGGGACTAGCGGTCAGCTCACAGATACGCAGTATTTT.

The chain has TRBV20-1 and TRBJ1-5; TRBD1 matches 7 bases. V trimming: 6 bases; J trimming: 3 bases; junction bases outside the gene matches: 11. CDR1 is DFQATT, CDR2 SNEGSKA, per germline (reference sequence). This CDR3 contains 15 residues. Here the CDR3 DNA reads TGCAGTGCCGTTCTGACAGGGCGGTTCAATCAGCCCCAGCATTTT. Amino acids: CSAVLTGRFNQPQHF.

The V call is TRBV30, the J call TRBJ1-1; D perhaps matches TRBD1 (6 bases). The CDR3 extends over 13 amino acids. Germline CDR1 reads GTSNPN; CDR2 reads SVGIG (reference sequence). Trimming took off 5 bases at V and 1 base at J, with 11 bases between the two ends. CDR3 loop: CAWDGTPNTEAFF. DNA for the CDR3: TGTGCCTGGGACGGGACACCGAACACTGAAGCTTTCTTT.

V gene TRBV6-1 combines with J gene TRBJ1-5; D remains ambiguous. The germline V and J ends were trimmed by 5 bases and 8 bases, with 10 bases remaining between them. This CDR3 has 12 amino acids. Looked up from germline, CDR1 is MNHNS and CDR2 is SASEGT. CDR3 sequence: CASSSRFEPQHF. The CDR3 bases are TGTGCCAGCAGTTCCCGCTTCGAGCCCCAGCATTTT.

This clonotype was seen only a few times. The rearrangement joins TRBV20-1 to TRBJ2-7; 9 bases align to TRBD1. The CDR3 extends over 14 amino acids. With 0 bases clipped from V and 4 bases from J, the junction kept 4 bases outside the gene matches. Germline V gives CDR1 DFQATT, CDR2 SNEGSKA (reference sequence). CDR3 residues: CSARDPQGAYEQYF. The DNA for the CDR3 is TGCAGTGCTAGAGACCCACAGGGGGCTTACGAGCAGTACTTC.

The chain recombines TRBV15 with TRBJ2-7, with D unclear. The germline V gene has CDR1 LNHNV and CDR2 YYDKDF (reference sequence). The V end was cut by 0 bases, the J end by 1 base, with 4 bases between. The CDR3 has 13 residues. CDR3 nucleotide sequence: TGTGCCACCAGCAGAGAGGGTTCCTACGAGCAGTACTTC. It codes for CATSREGSYEQYF.

This clonotype was detected ten times or more. The V and J genes are TRBV7-9 and TRBJ1-1, with D hard to call. The germline CDR1 and CDR2 sequences are SEHNR and FQNEAQ (reference sequence). CDR3 size: 17 residues. V lost 4 bases and J 0 bases, leaving 18 bases between the germline ends. CDR3 bases: TGTGCCAGCAGCTCACCTAGACTCATCCAGATGAACACTGAAGCTTTCTTT. Protein: CASSSPRLIQMNTEAFF.

As regards this clonotype: This may come from a read error, since a much larger clone is one base off. The chain is built from TRBV7-6 and TRBJ1-6, with a weak D call TRBD1 (5 bases). The germline V gene encodes CDR1 SGHVS and CDR2 FNYEAQ. This CDR3 region has 15 residues. CDR3 in amino acids: CASSLGGRVSSPLNF. In DNA form, the CDR3 reads TGTGCCAGCAGCTTGGGCGGCAGGGTGTCCTCACCCCTCAACTTT.

Ten or more counts support this clonotype. The genes are TRBV6-2 or TRBV6-3 and TRBJ2-6, with no clear D. This CDR3 has 15 amino acids. The V gene's germline CDR1 is MNHEY and CDR2 SVGEGT. The ends were cut back, 6 bases at V and 1 base at J, with 10 bases in the middle. The CDR3 sequence: CASSLTISGANVLTF. CDR3 coding DNA: TGTGCCAGCAGCCTCACGATATCTGGGGCCAACGTCCTGACTTTC.

The V and J genes are TRBV5-1 and TRBJ1-2; D ambiguous. Germline V CDR1 and CDR2: SGHRS, YFSETQ. This CDR3 has 12 amino acids. V was cut by 5 bases and J by 6 bases, with 11 bases left in between. The CDR3 protein is CASRTGNHGYTF. In DNA, the CDR3 is TGCGCCAGCAGGACCGGCAACCATGGCTACACCTTC.

Only a few counts were recorded for this clonotype. The chain uses TRBV6-2 or TRBV6-3 and TRBJ1-5; no clear D gene. The V gene's germline CDR1 is MNHEY and CDR2 SVGEGT. V was trimmed by 1 base and J by 4 bases, leaving 8 bases between them. CDR3 length equals 14 residues. The CDR3 spells CASSYWRDNQPQHF. The CDR3 nucleotides are TGTGCCAGCAGTTACTGGAGAGATAATCAGCCCCAGCATTTT.

The V call is TRBV27, the J call TRBJ1-1, with D possibly being TRBD1 (5 bases). The CDR3 is made up of 13 amino acids. Germline V lookup: CDR1 MNHEY, CDR2 SMNVEV (reference sequence). V lost 5 bases and J lost 7, with 14 bases in between. CDR3 in DNA: TGTGCCAGCAGTAGGGGTGCCGGTTTTGAAGCTTTCTTT. Translating gives CASSRGAGFEAFF.

The chain recombines TRBV5-6 with TRBJ2-7; the D gene is possibly TRBD1 (5 bases). Germline V lookup: CDR1 SGHDT, CDR2 YYEEEE. V was shortened by 1 base and J by 3 bases, with 8 bases between the two germline ends. This CDR3 has 13 amino acids. The CDR3 bases are TGTGCCAGCAGCTTGTTACAGGACTACGAGCAGTACTTC. It encodes CASSLLQDYEQYF.

This clonotype was counted a single time. The V call is TRBV4-1, the J call TRBJ1-2, with TRBD1 matching 7 bases. Germline values: CDR1 MGHRA, CDR2 YSYEKL. The V gene end was trimmed by 4 bases and the J gene end by 5 bases; junction bases not matched to a gene: 13. This CDR3 comprises 16 residues. CDR3 DNA: TGCGCCAGCAGCCTCTCGACAGGGCCAGATGCTTATGGCTACACCTTC. It specifies CASSLSTGPDAYGYTF.

This rearrangement joins TRBV24-1 to TRBJ2-5; D remains unclear. The CDR3 has 15 residues. Between the trimmed V and J ends, which lost 2 bases and 5 bases, there was a span of 14 bases. Germline-derived CDR1 and CDR2 are KGHDR and SFDVKD. The CDR3 DNA follows: TGTGCCACCAGTGATTCCCGGGCTGAAGGGGAGACCCAGTACTTC. The encoded protein is CATSDSRAEGETQYF.

This clonotype has a handful of counts. The chain joins TRBV28 to TRBJ1-2, with D possibly being TRBD1 (5 bases). V lost 6 bases and J 1 base, leaving 12 bases between the germline ends. CDR3 length: 14 residues. Germline assignment: CDR1 MDHEN and CDR2 SYDVKM. The CDR3 sequence: CASSRGAFNYGYTF. CDR3 DNA sequence: TGTGCCAGCAGCCGCGGGGCTTTTAACTATGGCTACACCTTC.

V usage is TRBV28 and J usage is TRBJ1-2, with TRBD1 identical over 12 bases. The CDR3 contains 16 residues. CDR1 MDHEN and CDR2 SYDVKM come from the germline V gene. V shed 6 bases, J shed 5 bases, and the junction held 10 bases outside the gene matches. CDR3 residues: CASRATGTGGGYGYTF. In nucleotides, the CDR3 is TGTGCCAGCAGGGCCACCGGGACAGGGGGCGGGTATGGCTACACCTTC.

This clonotype has a count of ten or more. The chain joins TRBV7-8 to TRBJ1-3, with 9 bases fitting TRBD1. The CDR3 has 15 residues. J gave up 3 bases and V 7 bases, and 7 bases lay outside the gene matches. Germline CDR1 is SGHVS and CDR2 is FQNEAQ. CDR3 sequence reads: CASTVTGGYGNTIYF. The CDR3 DNA follows: TGTGCCAGCACTGTGACAGGGGGGTATGGAAACACCATATATTTT.

The rearrangement uses TRBV28 and TRBJ1-2; weak D call: TRBD1 (6 bases). This CDR3 region has 16 residues. Germline V gene lookup returns CDR1 MDHEN and CDR2 SYDVKM. V was shortened by 3 bases and J by 8 bases, with 22 bases between the two germline ends. The CDR3 coding sequence is TGTGCCAGCAGTTTGATAAGTTGGGGGGCGGCGGCGGGCTACACCTTC. Residues: CASSLISWGAAAGYTF.

The CDR3 sequence is CASSSTVTSTGYTF. The CDR3 DNA reads as TGTGCCAGCAGTTCCACTGTGACTTCTACGGGCTACACCTTC. The rearrangement links TRBV28 to TRBJ1-2, with D hard to call. The V end lost 4 bases, the J end lost 8 bases, and 17 bases lay between the germline ends. This CDR3 is built from 14 residues. Germline assignment: CDR1 MDHEN and CDR2 SYDVKM.

The chain links TRBV14 to TRBJ2-5; D unclear. In germline, CDR1 is SGHDN, CDR2 FVKESK. The CDR3 loop spans 16 amino acids. V was cut by 1 base and J by 3 bases, with 15 bases left in between. CDR3 bases: TGTGCCAGCAGCCAAGTCGTCGGTTTAGTAAAAGAGACCCAGTACTTC. It specifies CASSQVVGLVKETQYF.

The chain links TRBV6-1 to TRBJ1-5, with D perhaps matching TRBD1 (5 bases). Trimming cost V 8 bases and J 1 base, with 9 bases left between them. The CDR3 is 13 residues long. The V gene's germline CDR1 is MNHNS and CDR2 SASEGT. CDR3 sequence (DNA): TGTGCCAGCCAGGGACGCAGCAATCAGCCCCAGCATTTT. Its protein is CASQGRSNQPQHF.

The rearrangement joins TRBV6-6 to TRBJ2-3; 7 bases agree with TRBD2. CDR3 size: 14 residues. Trimming at V came to 2 bases and at J to 3 bases, leaving 2 bases not matched to a gene. CDR1 and CDR2 from the germline V gene are MNHNY and SVGAGI (reference sequence). The CDR3 spells CASSYAGVTDTQYF. Here the CDR3 DNA reads TGTGCCAGCAGTTACGCGGGAGTTACAGATACGCAGTATTTT.

This chain uses TRBV7-2 with TRBJ1-2; 7 bases are a match to TRBD1. The V segment lost 1 base and the J segment 6 bases; nucleotides outside the gene matches: 8. CDR1 and CDR2 from the germline V gene are SGHTA and FQGNSA. This CDR3 has 15 residues. The CDR3 is CASSLEAGTVNGYTF. In DNA, the CDR3 is TGTGCCAGCAGCTTAGAGGCCGGGACAGTGAATGGCTACACCTTC.

In regard to this clonotype: The CDR3 ends on some other residue instead of the conserved phenylalanine or tryptophan, so this is likely a read error. This chain connects TRBV6-1 to TRBJ1-1; D unclear. The V and J ends lost 1 base and 6 bases respectively, with 12 bases between them. Germline lookup yields CDR1 MNHNS and CDR2 SASEGT. The CDR3 covers 14 residues. CDR3 DNA sequence: TGTGCCAGCAGTGAAGAGGGCCGGACCCCTGAAGCTTTCTGT. This codes for CASSEEGRTPEAFC.

The chain has TRBV5-6 and TRBJ2-7; D is possibly TRBD1 or TRBD2 (5 bases each). The CDR3 runs 14 residues. Trimming pared 2 bases from V and 3 bases from J, leaving 12 bases between. Germline CDR1 is SGHDT and CDR2 is YYEEEE. The CDR3: CASSFVGRSYEQYF. CDR3 sequence (DNA): TGTGCCAGCAGCTTTGTGGGACGGAGCTACGAGCAGTACTTC.

CDR3: CASTVAGNQPQHF. CDR3 nucleotides: TGTGCCAGCACCGTGGCGGGCAATCAGCCCCAGCATTTT. The chain recombines TRBV28 with TRBJ1-5; D is ambiguous. V shed 7 bases and J shed 2 bases, with 9 bases lying between them. This CDR3 spans 13 amino acids. Looked up from germline, CDR1 is MDHEN and CDR2 is SYDVKM.